The 32 T cell receptor beta chains presented below share a single source sample, sequenced in a study of vaccination and CD4 T cells after COVID-19. With the Oncomine TCR Beta short-read assay, DNA from cultured CD4+ T cells was sequenced. MiXCR, run by TCRdb on the PCR reads, gives a single entry per CDR3 protein. The table shows about 19,000 distinct CDR3 sequences, with about 56% occurring only once. Their recognized antigens are unknown. Described treatment: approximately nine-day PBMC culture with coronavirus spike peptide pools or control peptides (ViraFEST assay). Sequenced input: CD4+ T cells from blood, cultured in vitro. Every receptor here comes from a human donor who had recovered from COVID-19.

This clonotype appeared a single time. The J gene is TRBJ1-4, the V gene TRBV27; 8 nucleotides line up with TRBD1. V gave up 8 bases and J gave up 0 bases; unmatched junction bases: 5. This CDR3 is built from 15 residues. From germline, CDR1 is MNHEY and CDR2 SMNVEV (reference sequence). The CDR3 nucleotides are TGTGCCAGCGCGGCAGGGGGCGCAACTAATGAAAAACTGTTTTTT. This gives the protein CASAAGGATNEKLFF.

V is TRBV19 and J is TRBJ2-1; 11 positions agree with TRBD2. The CDR3 loop spans 12 amino acids. Trimming cost V 9 bases and J 9 bases; bases outside gene matches: 4. Germline-derived CDR1 and CDR2 are LNHDA and SQIVND (reference sequence). Written as DNA, the CDR3 is TGTGCCAGCACTAGCGGGAGAGGTGAGCAGTTCTTC. As protein: CASTSGRGEQFF.

V usage is TRBV11-2 and J usage is TRBJ2-7; 11 bases are a match to TRBD2. Trimming at V came to 5 bases and at J to 3 bases, leaving 6 bases not matched to a gene. The V gene's germline CDR1 is SGHAT and CDR2 FQNNGV. This CDR3 is 15 amino acids long. CDR3 residues: CASSRVAGGSYEQYF. In DNA, the CDR3 is TGTGCCAGCAGCCGAGTAGCGGGGGGGAGCTACGAGCAGTACTTC.

The chain recombines TRBV5-1 with TRBJ1-1; a weak D match, TRBD1 (5 bases). V was trimmed by 0 bases and J by 4 bases, leaving 7 bases between them. This CDR3 has 13 amino acids. Looked up from germline, CDR1 is SGHRS and CDR2 is YFSETQ. The CDR3 bases are TGCGCCAGCAGCTTGGAAGGGACCACTGAAGCTTTCTTT. It is translated as CASSLEGTTEAFF. The full variable domain, in which reference TRBV5-1 and TRBJ1-1 provide the parts outside the CDR3, is KAGVTQTPRYLIKTRGQQVTLSCSPISGHRSVSWYQQTPGQGLQFLFEYFSETQRNKGNFPGRFSGRQFSNSRSEMNVSTLELGDSALYLCASSLEGTTEAFFGQGTRLTVV.

The genes are TRBV6-5 and TRBJ2-7, with 10 bases fitting TRBD2. The CDR3 is 17 residues long. Germline V lookup: CDR1 MNHEY, CDR2 SVGAGI. Trimming removed 2 bases from V and 5 bases from J; junction bases left unmatched: 12. CDR3 nucleotides: TGTGCCAGCAGTTACCGGCGACTAGCGGGTCTGAAGGACGAGCAGTACTTC. Translation gives CASSYRRLAGLKDEQYF.

V usage is TRBV30 and J usage is TRBJ1-1; D gene unclear. The germline V and J ends were trimmed by 2 bases and 3 bases, with 19 bases remaining between them. Germline CDR1 GTSNPN, CDR2 SVGIG (reference sequence). The CDR3 length is 16 residues. This CDR3 is CAWSRNPPRRDTEAFF. In DNA form, the CDR3 reads TGTGCCTGGAGTCGGAACCCCCCCAGGAGGGACACTGAAGCTTTCTTT.

The chain couples TRBV19 to TRBJ1-2, with D possibly matching TRBD1 (5 bases). This CDR3 is 13 amino acids long. V was trimmed by 3 bases and J by 7 bases, leaving 12 bases between them. Looked up from germline, CDR1 is LNHDA and CDR2 is SQIVND (reference sequence). DNA of the CDR3: TGTGCCAGTAGTATGAGGGGCGTGAGTGGCTACACCTTC. Translation: CASSMRGVSGYTF.

The chain carries TRBV20-1 and TRBJ2-7; 9 positions agree with TRBD2. Per the germline V gene, CDR1 is DFQATT and CDR2 is SNEGSKA (reference sequence). Trimming cost V 5 bases and J 5 bases; bases outside gene matches: 10. This CDR3 region has 14 residues. The CDR3 nucleotides read TGCAGTGCTCTCCTAGGTAGCGGGAGCCACGAGCAGTACTTC. It encodes CSALLGSGSHEQYF.

This chain links TRBV6-2 or TRBV6-3 with TRBJ1-5; 7 bases are a match to TRBD1. This CDR3 is built from 15 residues. From germline, CDR1 is MNHEY and CDR2 SVGEGT. V lost 7 bases and J lost 4; bases outside the gene matches: 10. In DNA, the CDR3 is TGTGCCAGCACGAAGGTTCTACAGGGGAATCAGCCCCAGCATTTT. It translates to CASTKVLQGNQPQHF.

The chain uses TRBV18 and TRBJ2-7, with 7 bases identical to TRBD1. Losses at the gene ends were 3 bases for V and 4 bases for J; bases not matched to a gene: 12. The CDR3 loop spans 16 amino acids. Germline V gene data show CDR1 as KGHSH and CDR2 as LQKENI. As DNA, the CDR3 is TGTGCCAGCTCACCCCGGTCCCGACAGGGTGCGTACGAGCAGTACTTC. It translates to CASSPRSRQGAYEQYF.

The sample holds a few counts of this clonotype. The chain recombines TRBV5-1 with TRBJ1-5, with no clear D. V was trimmed by 4 bases and J by 0 bases, leaving 11 bases between them. This CDR3 has 15 residues. The germline gives CDR1 SGHRS, CDR2 YFSETQ. CDR3 region: CASSTGEYSNQPQHF. CDR3 coding DNA: TGCGCCAGCAGCACCGGGGAGTATAGCAATCAGCCCCAGCATTTT.

The CDR3 bases are TGCAGTGCTAGACACGGAATTACAGATACGCAGTATTTT. It codes for CSARHGITDTQYF. The V and J genes are TRBV20-1 and TRBJ2-3; D gene unclear. This CDR3 spans 13 amino acids. V lost 2 bases and J lost 3, with 9 bases in between. Germline CDR1 reads DFQATT; CDR2 reads SNEGSKA (reference sequence).

The chain joins TRBV10-3 to TRBJ2-1; D not certain. Trimming left V 0 bases short and J 2 bases short, with 8 bases between. From germline, CDR1 is ENHRY and CDR2 SYGVKD. This CDR3 is 15 amino acids long. The DNA of the CDR3 is TGTGCCATCAGTGAGTCCACCACAACCTACAATGAGCAGTTCTTC. This encodes CAISESTTTYNEQFF.

This chain uses TRBV5-4 with TRBJ1-2; D call uncertain. The germline V gene encodes CDR1 SGHNT and CDR2 YYREEE (reference sequence). This CDR3 region has 13 residues. The V gene lost 0 bases and the J gene lost 4 bases, with 7 bases spanning the gap. The CDR3: CASSLGGSYGYTF. The CDR3 bases are TGTGCCAGCAGCTTGGGAGGTAGCTATGGCTACACCTTC.

This chain uses TRBV11-1 with TRBJ2-1; no clear D gene. From germline, CDR1 is SGHAT and CDR2 FQDESV (reference sequence). The CDR3 runs to 12 residues. V dropped 1 base and J dropped 8 bases, with 6 bases sitting between them. CDR3 region: CASSLGQDEQFF. The CDR3 DNA reads TGTGCCAGCAGCTTAGGGCAAGATGAGCAGTTCTTC.

This chain uses TRBV5-3 with TRBJ1-5, with 9 bases identical to TRBD1. TRBV5-3 is marked as an open reading frame, function uncertain. The CDR3 loop spans 15 amino acids. Unmatched junction bases numbered 8, after V lost 8 bases and J lost 2 bases. The CDR3 bases are TGTGCCAGCAGCGCGACAGGGGGGGGCAATCAGCCCCAGCATTTT. Protein: CASSATGGGNQPQHF.

The genes are TRBV12-3 or TRBV12-4 and TRBJ1-5; maybe TRBD1 (5 bases). The length of the CDR3 is 15 residues. Between the trimmed V and J ends, which lost 6 bases and 7 bases, there was a span of 19 bases. The CDR3 bases are TGTGCCAGCAGACTGGGACCCCCATCCCAACAGCCCCAGCATTTT. Amino acid sequence: CASRLGPPSQQPQHF.

The V gene is TRBV28, the J gene TRBJ1-1, with no clear D. Germline lookup yields CDR1 MDHEN and CDR2 SYDVKM. The CDR3 has 13 amino acids. V lost 6 bases and J lost 5, with 13 bases in between. CDR3 sequence reads: CASSSPGRTEAFF. The CDR3 DNA reads as TGTGCCAGCAGCTCCCCCGGCCGTACTGAAGCTTTCTTT. Based on the CDR3 plus reference TRBV28 and TRBJ1-1, the full variable domain is DVKVTQSSRYLVKRTGEKVFLECVQDMDHENMFWYRQDPGLGLRLIYFSYDVKMKEKGDIPEGYSVSREKKERFSLILESASTNQTSMYLCASSSPGRTEAFFGQGTRLTVV.

The rearrangement uses TRBV20-1 and TRBJ2-3; 11 nucleotides match TRBD2. With 0 bases clipped from V and 5 bases from J, the junction kept 7 bases outside the gene matches. The CDR3 runs 16 residues. Germline loops: CDR1 DFQATT, CDR2 SNEGSKA (reference sequence). This CDR3 is CSARDGLAGGVDTQYF. The DNA of the CDR3 is TGCAGTGCTAGAGATGGGCTAGCGGGGGGAGTAGATACGCAGTATTTT.

The chain is built from TRBV7-3 and TRBJ1-2; maybe TRBD1 (5 bases). Germline CDR1 and CDR2: SGHTA and FQGTGA. The CDR3 sequence is 14 residues long. V gave up 3 bases and J gave up 6 bases, with 14 bases separating them. The CDR3 here is CASSLAGTSDGYTF. The CDR3 coding sequence is TGTGCCAGCAGCTTGGCCGGGACGAGCGATGGCTACACCTTC.

This chain connects TRBV5-6 to TRBJ1-2; D may be TRBD1 (6 bases). Germline values: CDR1 SGHDT, CDR2 YYEEEE. The CDR3 has 14 residues. Deletions cut 4 bases from V and 3 bases from J, with 13 bases between. The CDR3 loop reads CASSRGRADYGYTF. Here the CDR3 DNA reads TGTGCCAGCAGCCGGGGGCGGGCAGACTATGGCTACACCTTC.

The chain links TRBV7-8 to TRBJ1-4; possible D gene TRBD1, 6 bases. Germline V gene sequence: CDR1 SGHVS, CDR2 FQNEAQ. The length of the CDR3 is 16 residues. V lost 1 base and J lost 4, with 13 bases in between. The chain's CDR3 is CASSLGPRGGNEKLFF. CDR3 sequence (DNA): TGTGCCAGCAGCTTAGGTCCCAGGGGCGGTAATGAAAAACTGTTTTTT.

The J gene is TRBJ2-5, the V gene TRBV7-2, with 11 nucleotides matching TRBD2. There are 15 residues in the CDR3. J gave up 3 bases and V 1 base, and 1 base lay outside the gene matches. Germline values: CDR1 SGHTA, CDR2 FQGNSA. The CDR3 region is CASSLEGLAEETQYF. DNA for the CDR3: TGTGCCAGCAGCTTAGAGGGACTAGCGGAAGAGACCCAGTACTTC.

By sample share, this clonotype is medium-sized. V gene TRBV6-5 combines with J gene TRBJ1-6, with 8 bases identical to TRBD1. The germline V gene has CDR1 MNHEY and CDR2 SVGAGI. The trim removed 4 bases at V and 13 bases at J, leaving 9 bases unmatched. The CDR3 extends over 14 amino acids. The CDR3 DNA follows: TGTGCCAGCAGTTCCGTCGACAGGGGAACTCCCCTCCACTTT. Its protein product is CASSSVDRGTPLHF.

As DNA, the CDR3 is TGTGCCAGCAGCTTTAGACAGGGGAACACTGAAGCTTTCTTT. Its protein is CASSFRQGNTEAFF. The chain links TRBV7-2 to TRBJ1-1; 7 nucleotides agree with TRBD1. CDR3 length: 14 amino acids. V was pared by 3 bases and J by 1 base, with 2 bases of the junction left unmatched. Germline loops: CDR1 SGHTA, CDR2 FQGNSA.

This clonotype appeared a few times. The V and J genes are TRBV6-1 and TRBJ1-1; D is unresolved. This CDR3 is built from 12 residues. Germline V gene data show CDR1 as MNHNS and CDR2 as SASEGT. Trimming cost V 8 bases and J 3 bases, with 10 bases left between them. CDR3 coding DNA: TGTGCCAGCTCCACAGTCTACACTGAAGCTTTCTTT. Encoded protein: CASSTVYTEAFF.

The rearrangement uses TRBV19 and TRBJ2-1, with D possibly called TRBD1 or TRBD2 (6 bases each). Germline lookup yields CDR1 LNHDA and CDR2 SQIVND (reference sequence). The CDR3 length is 14 residues. The V gene lost 6 bases and the J gene lost 6 bases, with 15 bases spanning the gap. CDR3 coding DNA: TGTGCCAGTAGCCCCGTAGGGGGGACCAATGAGCAGTTCTTC. Amino acids: CASSPVGGTNEQFF.

The chain combines TRBV29-1 with TRBJ2-7, with D unclear. V was cut by 4 bases and J by 3 bases, with 10 bases left in between. Germline V gene data show CDR1 as SQVTM and CDR2 as ANQGSEA. The CDR3 is 12 amino acids. In DNA, the CDR3 is TGCAGCGTTGCTTTAGGTAACTACGAGCAGTACTTC. It specifies CSVALGNYEQYF.

This clonotype showed up just a few times. This chain's CDR3 is CSARKGNGYTF. The CDR3 region has the DNA TGCAGTGCTAGAAAGGGAAATGGCTACACCTTC. This chain links TRBV20-1 with TRBJ1-2; D is undetermined. The CDR3 totals 11 residues. CDR1 is DFQATT, CDR2 SNEGSKA, per germline (reference sequence). Trimming took 2 bases from V and 6 from J, leaving 7 bases between them.

The DNA of the CDR3 is TGTGCCAGCAGCTTAACTGGGCGGCCTAGCACAGATACGCAGTATTTT. Translation: CASSLTGRPSTDTQYF. The rearrangement links TRBV7-3 to TRBJ2-3; D gene ambiguous. The germline V gene has CDR1 SGHTA and CDR2 FQGTGA. V was clipped by 0 bases and J by 0 bases, with 10 bases between them. CDR3 size: 16 residues.

The sample holds a few counts of this clonotype. The chain links TRBV7-2 to TRBJ1-2, with 9 positions matching TRBD1. The CDR3 spans 14 residues. V trimming: 5 bases; J trimming: 4 bases; junction bases outside the gene matches: 5. Germline CDR1 SGHTA, CDR2 FQGNSA. CDR3 DNA sequence: TGTGCCAGCAGCCCCGGGACAGGGATCTATGGCTACACCTTC. This sequence encodes CASSPGTGIYGYTF.

The genes are TRBV27 and TRBJ2-7, with D tentatively TRBD1 (6 bases). The CDR3 sequence is 16 residues long. Trimming removed 0 bases from V and 2 bases from J, with 14 bases in between. The germline V gene has CDR1 MNHEY and CDR2 SMNVEV (reference sequence). DNA of the CDR3: TGTGCCAGCAGTTTATCTTGGCAGGGGAGTCCCTACGAGCAGTACTTC. Translated: CASSLSWQGSPYEQYF.